A single sample gave rise to the 21 T cell receptor beta chains below, sequenced in a study of beta chain features in type 1 diabetes. Study-wide results and limits: TCRB CDR3 length was moderately but significantly reduced in all four CD4+ subsets of Type 1 diabetes patients.

Isolated RNA was reverse transcribed in full, so expressed TCRB transcripts were sequenced. TCRdb keeps only in-frame clones here, not all; method: immunoSEQ multiplex PCR. Of about 740,000 clones in the sample, over 10% were seen once. No antigen has been identified for these receptors. The sample was naive CD4+ T cells from blood. Receptors originate from a man younger than 35 with type 1 diabetes.

This clone turned up a few times. This chain links TRBV13 with TRBJ1-1; 7 nucleotides line up with TRBD1. Per germline, CDR1 PRHDT and CDR2 FYEKMQ (reference sequence). This CDR3 spans 15 amino acids. V trimming: 4 bases; J trimming: 1 base; junction bases outside the gene matches: 6. The CDR3: CASSSQQGPNTEAFF. CDR3 nucleotide sequence: TGTGCCAGCAGCTCTCAACAGGGGCCGAACACTGAAGCTTTCTTT. The full variable domain, its missing parts supplied by reference TRBV13 and TRBJ1-1, is AAGVIQSPRHLIKEKRETATLKCYPIPRHDTVYWYQQGPGQDPQFLISFYEKMQSDKGSIPDRFSAQQFSDYHSELNMSSLELGDSALYFCASSSQQGPNTEAFFGQGTRLTVV.

The chain carries TRBV4-1 and TRBJ1-1; TRBD1 agrees at 7 bases. CDR1 and CDR2 (germline): MGHRA, YSYEKL. This CDR3 has 19 residues. V lost 1 base and J lost 2; bases outside the gene matches: 16. Here the CDR3 reads CASSQVLKGAGGLNTEAFF. CDR3 DNA sequence: TGCGCCAGCAGCCAAGTGTTAAAGGGGGCAGGGGGTTTAAACACTGAAGCTTTCTTT.

This clone was counted between two and nine times. The chain employs TRBV7-8 and TRBJ2-7, with TRBD1 matching over 12 bases. This CDR3 spans 15 amino acids. V dropped 7 bases and J dropped 5; count of bases not matched to a gene: 9. The germline gives CDR1 SGHVS, CDR2 FQNEAQ. In DNA, the CDR3 is TGTGCCAGCAACAGGGGGACAGGGGGCCCCCACGAGCAGTACTTC. It codes for CASNRGTGGPHEQYF. The full variable domain, completed using reference TRBV7-8 and TRBJ2-7, is GAGVSQSPRYKVAKRGQDVALRCDPISGHVSLFWYQQALGQGPEFLTYFQNEAQLDKSGLPSDRFFAERPEGSVSTLKIQRTQQEDSAVYLCASNRGTGGPHEQYFGPGTRLTVT.

J is TRBJ2-3 and V is TRBV27; D perhaps matches TRBD2 (5 bases). The V gene lost 8 bases and the J gene lost 7 bases, with 22 bases spanning the gap. The CDR3 runs 15 residues. Germline V gene data show CDR1 as MNHEY and CDR2 as SMNVEV (reference sequence). The CDR3 DNA follows: TGTGCCAGCGGGGAGTCTGGGTTCGGGGTATATACGCAGTATTTT. Residues: CASGESGFGVYTQYF.

A few counts support this clone. The chain couples TRBV4-2 to TRBJ2-5, with D possibly being TRBD2 (6 bases). Germline V gene data show CDR1 as LGHNA and CDR2 as YNFKEQ. The CDR3 length is 15 residues. Trimming stripped 4 bases from V and 5 bases from J, with 17 bases between. The CDR3 protein is CASSRDLPGGETQYF. The CDR3, as DNA: TGTGCCAGCAGCCGGGACCTACCTGGGGGGGAGACCCAGTACTTC.

This clone appeared a few times. This chain uses TRBV29-1 with TRBJ2-2; D is undetermined. The V gene lost 6 bases and the J gene lost 4 bases, with 15 bases spanning the gap. Germline CDR1 and CDR2: SQVTM and ANQGSEA. This CDR3 is 14 amino acids long. The DNA for the CDR3 is TGCAGCGTCGGAGACATCCAAATCACCGGGGAGCTGTTTTTT. Translation: CSVGDIQITGELFF.

There are a few counts of this clone. The CDR3 region has the DNA TGTGCCAGCAGTCCACGGACAGGGACGGGGGAGCAGTACTTC. Encoded protein: CASSPRTGTGEQYF. V and J are TRBV2 and TRBJ2-7; 8 bases agree with TRBD1. V lost 5 bases to trimming and J lost 7 bases; unmatched junction nucleotides: 10. Germline lookup yields CDR1 SNHLY and CDR2 FYNNEI. The CDR3 runs to 14 residues.

This clone was observed a few times. DNA of the CDR3: TGTGCCAGCAGCCGCCCTAGGGGGGATTGGAGCAATCAGCCCCAGCATTTT. Its translation is CASSRPRGDWSNQPQHF. The rearrangement links TRBV28 to TRBJ1-5; tentative D call: TRBD1 (6 bases). Germline V gene data show CDR1 as MDHEN and CDR2 as SYDVKM. The CDR3 is 17 amino acids. The V end was cut by 6 bases, the J end by 1 base, with 19 bases between. Drawing the rest from reference TRBV28 and TRBJ1-5, the complete variable domain is DVKVTQSSRYLVKRTGEKVFLECVQDMDHENMFWYRQDPGLGLRLIYFSYDVKMKEKGDIPEGYSVSREKKERFSLILESASTNQTSMYLCASSRPRGDWSNQPQHFGDGTRLSIL.

This clone was counted a few times. The V gene is TRBV9, the J gene TRBJ1-4; D possibly corresponds to TRBD1 (5 bases). This CDR3 is 16 amino acids long. Trimming took off 0 bases at V and 4 bases at J, with 13 bases between the two ends. Germline lookup yields CDR1 SGDLS and CDR2 YYNGEE. The CDR3 DNA sequence: TGTGCCAGCAGCGTAGCCCTTGGGACGGTTAATGAAAAACTGTTTTTT. Its translation: CASSVALGTVNEKLFF. The whole variable domain, filled in from reference TRBV9 and TRBJ1-4, reads DSGVTQTPKHLITATGQRVTLRCSPRSGDLSVYWYQQSLDQGLQFLIQYYNGEERAKGNILERFSAQQFPDLHSELNLSSLELGDSALYFCASSVALGTVNEKLFFGSGTQLSVL.

This clone was seen only once. V usage is TRBV19 and J usage is TRBJ1-6; D unclear. CDR3 length: 14 residues. Germline V gives CDR1 LNHDA, CDR2 SQIVND (reference sequence). V shed 5 bases and J shed 8 bases, with 13 bases lying between them. For the CDR3, the DNA is TGTGCCAGTAGTTTGTTGGGCGCAGATTCACCCCTCCACTTT. Its translation: CASSLLGADSPLHF. The full variable domain, with the rest looked up from reference TRBV19 and TRBJ1-6, is DGGITQSPKYLFRKEGQNVTLSCEQNLNHDAMYWYRQDPGQGLRLIYYSQIVNDFQKGDIAEGYSVSREKKESFPLTVTSAQKNPTAFYLCASSLLGADSPLHFGNGTRLTVT.

V gene TRBV6-1 combines with J gene TRBJ1-5; 7 bases are shared with TRBD1. The germline V gene encodes CDR1 MNHNS and CDR2 SASEGT. This CDR3 comprises 15 residues. V was pared by 1 base and J by 7 bases, with 7 bases of the junction left unmatched. Written as DNA, the CDR3 is TGTGCCAGCAGTGAAGAGGGAGGGGGCGGGCAGCCCCAGCATTTT. It specifies CASSEEGGGGQPQHF.

This clone appeared a few times. The chain combines TRBV14 with TRBJ2-7; D gene unclear. CDR3 length: 14 amino acids. V was trimmed by 4 bases and J by 0 bases, leaving 10 bases between them. CDR1 is SGHDN and CDR2 is FVKESK in the germline V gene. CDR3 in amino acids: CASSRRSSSYEQYF. Here the CDR3 DNA reads TGTGCCAGCAGCCGGCGGAGCAGCTCCTACGAGCAGTACTTC.

This clone appeared a few times. DNA for the CDR3: TGTGCCAGCTCACCACCCTACCCCCCAGTCGAGCAGTACTTC. This gives the protein CASSPPYPPVEQYF. The V gene is TRBV18, the J gene TRBJ2-5; D remains unclear. The J call may be incorrect, as the DNA end agrees better with TRBJ2-7. This CDR3 comprises 14 residues. The V gene's germline CDR1 is KGHSH and CDR2 LQKENI.

CDR3 region: CASSSVNTEAFF. DNA for the CDR3: TGTGCCAGCAGTTCGGTGAACACTGAAGCTTTCTTT. The chain carries TRBV6-6 and TRBJ1-1; no clear D gene. V lost 4 bases, J lost 0 bases, and 3 bases lay in between. This CDR3 has 12 residues. Germline V gene sequence: CDR1 MNHNY, CDR2 SVGAGI (reference sequence).

As regards this clone: In the same sample, other DNA sequences code for this CDR3. The chain links TRBV5-1 to TRBJ1-2; D remains unclear. From germline, CDR1 is SGHRS and CDR2 YFSETQ. V lost 0 bases and J 3 bases, leaving 6 bases between the germline ends. The CDR3 extends over 13 amino acids. This CDR3 reads CASSLDGDYGYTF. CDR3 bases: TGCGCCAGCAGCTTGGACGGCGACTATGGCTACACCTTC.

This clone came up a few times. The rearrangement joins TRBV2 to TRBJ1-2, with TRBD1 as a possible D gene (6 bases). The CDR3 is 13 residues long. Between the trimmed V and J ends, which lost 6 bases and 2 bases, there was a span of 10 bases. CDR1 is SNHLY and CDR2 is FYNNEI in the germline V gene. This CDR3 is CASRGGLNYGYTF. Here the CDR3 DNA reads TGTGCCAGCAGAGGGGGACTCAACTATGGCTACACCTTC.

This clone was observed a handful of times. The chain recombines TRBV27 with TRBJ2-3, with 10 nucleotides matching TRBD2. V was pared by 0 bases and J by 3 bases, with 9 bases of the junction left unmatched. This CDR3 contains 18 residues. Germline V gene sequence: CDR1 MNHEY, CDR2 SMNVEV (reference sequence). CDR3 sequence (DNA): TGTGCCAGCAGTTTATCATGGAGCGGGGGGGCCGGGACAGATACGCAGTATTTT. This sequence encodes CASSLSWSGGAGTDTQYF.

This clone was detected only a few times. This chain joins TRBV6-1 and TRBJ2-5, with TRBD1 as a possible D gene (6 bases). Germline loops: CDR1 MNHNS, CDR2 SASEGT. V was pared by 4 bases and J by 2 bases, with 8 bases between. The CDR3 covers 13 residues. The chain's CDR3 is CASSGDMQETQYF. The CDR3 coding sequence is TGTGCCAGCAGTGGGGACATGCAAGAGACCCAGTACTTC.

This clone has more than one count but fewer than ten. V usage is TRBV28 and J usage is TRBJ2-1, with 12 bases fitting TRBD2. The CDR3 covers 13 residues. The germline CDR1 and CDR2 sequences are MDHEN and SYDVKM. With 4 bases clipped from V and 15 bases from J, the junction kept 7 bases outside the gene matches. The CDR3 coding sequence is TGTGCCAGCAGTTCTCCCCCACTAGCGGGGGGGTTCTTC. Its translation: CASSSPPLAGGFF.

This clone showed up just a few times. V and J are TRBV14 and TRBJ2-1; 8 bases are shared with TRBD1. Germline lookup yields CDR1 SGHDN and CDR2 FVKESK. This CDR3 comprises 17 residues. J was trimmed by 3 bases and V by 4 bases; bases with no gene match: 11. CDR3 loop: CASSPYSDRGYYNEQFF. CDR3 nucleotides: TGTGCCAGCAGCCCATACAGCGACAGGGGATACTACAATGAGCAGTTCTTC.

The chain joins TRBV29-1 to TRBJ2-7, with D uncertain. Trimming stripped 8 bases from V and 2 bases from J, with 22 bases between. The V gene's germline CDR1 is SQVTM and CDR2 ANQGSEA. This CDR3 comprises 15 residues. CDR3 residues: CSYPELGDRAYEQYF. The CDR3 region has the DNA TGCAGCTATCCCGAACTGGGTGACCGCGCCTACGAGCAGTACTTC.